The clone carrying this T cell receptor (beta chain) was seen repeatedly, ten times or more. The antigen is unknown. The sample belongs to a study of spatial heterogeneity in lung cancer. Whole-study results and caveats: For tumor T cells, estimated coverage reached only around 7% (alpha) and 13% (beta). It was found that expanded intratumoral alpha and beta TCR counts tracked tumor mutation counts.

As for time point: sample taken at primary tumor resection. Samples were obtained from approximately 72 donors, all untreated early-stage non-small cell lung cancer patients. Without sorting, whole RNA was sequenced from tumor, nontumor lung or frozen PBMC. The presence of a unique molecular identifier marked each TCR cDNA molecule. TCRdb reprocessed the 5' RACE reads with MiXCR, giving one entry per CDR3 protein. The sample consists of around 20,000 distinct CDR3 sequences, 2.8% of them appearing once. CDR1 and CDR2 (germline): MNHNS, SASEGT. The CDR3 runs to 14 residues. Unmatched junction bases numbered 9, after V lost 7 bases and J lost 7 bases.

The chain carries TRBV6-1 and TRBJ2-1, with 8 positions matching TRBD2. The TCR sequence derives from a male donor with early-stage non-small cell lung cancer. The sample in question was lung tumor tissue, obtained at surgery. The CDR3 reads CASTLAAGGNEQFF. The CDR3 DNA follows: TGTGCCAGCACCCTTGCCGCGGGGGGAAATGAGCAGTTCTTC.